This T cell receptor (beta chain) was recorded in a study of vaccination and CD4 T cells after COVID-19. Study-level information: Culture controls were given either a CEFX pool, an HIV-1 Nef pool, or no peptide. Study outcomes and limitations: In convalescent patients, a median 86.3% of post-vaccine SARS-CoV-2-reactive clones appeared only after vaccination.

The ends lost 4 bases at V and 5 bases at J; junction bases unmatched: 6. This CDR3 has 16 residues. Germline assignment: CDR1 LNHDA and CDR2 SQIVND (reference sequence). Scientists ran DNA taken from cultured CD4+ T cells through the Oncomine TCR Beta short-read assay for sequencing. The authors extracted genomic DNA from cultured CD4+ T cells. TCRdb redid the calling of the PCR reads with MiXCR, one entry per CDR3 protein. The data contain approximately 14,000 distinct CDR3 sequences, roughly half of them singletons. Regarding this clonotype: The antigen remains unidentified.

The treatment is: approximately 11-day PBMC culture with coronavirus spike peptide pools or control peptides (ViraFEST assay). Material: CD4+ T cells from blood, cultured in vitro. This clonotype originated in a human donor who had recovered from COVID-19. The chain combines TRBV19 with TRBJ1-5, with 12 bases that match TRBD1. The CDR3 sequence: CASSRGDRGLHQPQHF. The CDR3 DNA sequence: TGTGCCAGTAGTAGGGGGGACAGGGGGCTTCATCAGCCCCAGCATTTT.